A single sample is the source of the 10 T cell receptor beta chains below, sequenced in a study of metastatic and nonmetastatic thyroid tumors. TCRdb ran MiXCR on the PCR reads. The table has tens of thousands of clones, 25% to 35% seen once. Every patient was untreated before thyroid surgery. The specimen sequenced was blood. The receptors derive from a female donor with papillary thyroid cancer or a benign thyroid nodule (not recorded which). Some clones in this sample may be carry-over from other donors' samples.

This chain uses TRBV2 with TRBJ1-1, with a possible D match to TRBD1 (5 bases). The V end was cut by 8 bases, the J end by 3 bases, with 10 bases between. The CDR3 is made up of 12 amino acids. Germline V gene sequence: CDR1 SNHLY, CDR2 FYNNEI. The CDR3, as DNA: TGTGCCAGCCAGGGACTGTACACTGAAGCTTTCTTT. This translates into CASQGLYTEAFF.

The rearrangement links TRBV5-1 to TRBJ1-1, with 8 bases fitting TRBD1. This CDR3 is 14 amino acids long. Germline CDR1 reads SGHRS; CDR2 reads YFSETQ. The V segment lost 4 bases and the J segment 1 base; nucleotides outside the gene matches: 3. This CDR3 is CASSPGQENTEAFF. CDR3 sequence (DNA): TGCGCCAGCAGCCCGGGACAGGAGAACACTGAAGCTTTCTTT.

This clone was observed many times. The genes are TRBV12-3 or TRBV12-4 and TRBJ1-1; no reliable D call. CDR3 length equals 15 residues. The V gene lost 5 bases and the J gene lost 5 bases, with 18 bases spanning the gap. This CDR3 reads CASSPRGSTKTEAFF. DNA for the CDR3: TGTGCCAGCAGTCCTCGAGGGAGTACAAAGACTGAAGCTTTCTTT.

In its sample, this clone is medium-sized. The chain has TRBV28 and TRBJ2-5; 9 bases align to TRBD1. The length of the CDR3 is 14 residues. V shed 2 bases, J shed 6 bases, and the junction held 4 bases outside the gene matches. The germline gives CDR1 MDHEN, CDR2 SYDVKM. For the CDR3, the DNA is TGTGCCAGCAGTTTAGGACAGGGGAGGCAGACCCAGTACTTC. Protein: CASSLGQGRQTQYF.

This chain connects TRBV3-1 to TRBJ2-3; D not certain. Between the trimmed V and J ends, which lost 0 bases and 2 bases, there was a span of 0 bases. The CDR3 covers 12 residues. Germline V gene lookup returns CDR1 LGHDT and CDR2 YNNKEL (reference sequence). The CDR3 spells CASSQDTDTQYF. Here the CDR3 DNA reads TGTGCCAGCAGCCAAGACACAGATACGCAGTATTTT.

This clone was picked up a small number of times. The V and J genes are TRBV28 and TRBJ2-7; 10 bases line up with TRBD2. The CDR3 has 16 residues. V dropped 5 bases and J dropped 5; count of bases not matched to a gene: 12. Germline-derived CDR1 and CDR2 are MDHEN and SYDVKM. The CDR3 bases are TGTGCCAGCAGTGAACAGCGGGAGGGCAGCAGGGACGAGCAGTACTTC. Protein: CASSEQREGSRDEQYF.

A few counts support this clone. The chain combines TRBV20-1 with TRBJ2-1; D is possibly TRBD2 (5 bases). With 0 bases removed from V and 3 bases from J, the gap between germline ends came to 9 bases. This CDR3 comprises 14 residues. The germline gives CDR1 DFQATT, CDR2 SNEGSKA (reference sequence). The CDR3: CSAREGSVYNEQFF. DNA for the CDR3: TGCAGTGCTAGAGAGGGTAGCGTCTACAATGAGCAGTTCTTC.

The CDR3 region is CASRGTVNSPLHF. The CDR3 DNA reads as TGTGCCAGCAGGGGAACAGTAAATTCACCCCTCCACTTT. This sequence joins TRBV27 and TRBJ1-6; D not certain. V lost 6 bases, J lost 7 bases, and 10 bases lay in between. The CDR3 runs 13 residues. Germline lookup yields CDR1 MNHEY and CDR2 SMNVEV (reference sequence).

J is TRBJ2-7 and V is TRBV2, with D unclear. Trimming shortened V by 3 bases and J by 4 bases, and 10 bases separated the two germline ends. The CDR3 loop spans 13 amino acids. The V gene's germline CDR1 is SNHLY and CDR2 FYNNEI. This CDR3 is CASSEAPLYEQYV. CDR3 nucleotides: TGTGCCAGCAGTGAGGCACCTTTATACGAGCAGTACGTC.

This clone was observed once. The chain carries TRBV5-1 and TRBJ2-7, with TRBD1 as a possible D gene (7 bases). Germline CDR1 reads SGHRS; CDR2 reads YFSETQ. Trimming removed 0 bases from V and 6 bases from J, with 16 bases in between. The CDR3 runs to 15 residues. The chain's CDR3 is CASSLEAGGIGEQYF. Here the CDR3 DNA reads TGCGCCAGCAGCTTGGAGGCAGGGGGGATCGGCGAGCAGTACTTC.